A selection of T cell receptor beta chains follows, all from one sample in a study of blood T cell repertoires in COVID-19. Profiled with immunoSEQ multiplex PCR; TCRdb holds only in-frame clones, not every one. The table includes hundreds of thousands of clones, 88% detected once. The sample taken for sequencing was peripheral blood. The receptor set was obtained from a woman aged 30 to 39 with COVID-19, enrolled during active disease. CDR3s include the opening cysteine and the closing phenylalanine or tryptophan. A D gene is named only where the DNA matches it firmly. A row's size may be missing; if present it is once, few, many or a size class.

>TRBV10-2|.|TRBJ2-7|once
TGCGCCAGCAGTGAAGCCCTCGGGGGCGAGCAGTACTTC
CASSEALGGEQYF
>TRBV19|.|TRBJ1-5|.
TGTGCCAGTAGGGACGGGGAAGTAGGGCCCCAGCATTTT
CASRDGEVGPQHF
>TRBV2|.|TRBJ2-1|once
TGTGCCAGCAGGCTACAGGGATATTCCTACAATGAGCAGTTCTTC
CASRLQGYSYNEQFF
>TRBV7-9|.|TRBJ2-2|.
TGTGCCAGCAGCTTAGATGTGGAGGGCACGAACACCGGGGAGCTGTTTTTT
CASSLDVEGTNTGELFF
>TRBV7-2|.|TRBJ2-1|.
TGTGCCAGCAGCCCAACGGGTTCCTACAATGAGCAGTTCTTC
CASSPTGSYNEQFF
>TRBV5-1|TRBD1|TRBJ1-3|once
TGCGCCAGCAGCGAACGGACAGGTACCCCTTCGGGAAACACCATATATTTT
CASSERTGTPSGNTIYF
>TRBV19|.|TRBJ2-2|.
TGTGCCAGTATGGGTGGGCCAGGTCCCGGGGAGCTGTTTTTT
CASMGGPGPGELFF
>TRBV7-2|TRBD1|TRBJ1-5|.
TGTGCCAGCAGCTTAGGACAGGGTAGGGATCAGCCCCAGCATTTT
CASSLGQGRDQPQHF
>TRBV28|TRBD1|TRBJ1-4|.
TGTGCCAGCAGCCGTCAGGGGGCCACTAATGAAAAACTGTTTTTT
CASSRQGATNEKLFF
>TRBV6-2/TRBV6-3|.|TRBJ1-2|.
TGTGCCAGCAGTTACTCGATGGGAGAGTATGGCTACACCTTC
CASSYSMGEYGYTF
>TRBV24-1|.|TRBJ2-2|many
TGTGCCACCAGTGATTCCCAGGGCGGGGAGCTGTTTTTT
CATSDSQGGELFF
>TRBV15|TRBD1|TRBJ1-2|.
TGTGCCACCAGCAGGTCCGCCCTGACAGGGAACTATGGCTACACCTTC
CATSRSALTGNYGYTF
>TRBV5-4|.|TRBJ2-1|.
TGTGCCAGCAGCTTGGGACTACTTAATGAGCAGTTCTTC
CASSLGLLNEQFF
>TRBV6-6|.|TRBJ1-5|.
TGTGCCAGCAGTTACTCAGGGGGACATCAGCCCCAGCATTTT
CASSYSGGHQPQHF
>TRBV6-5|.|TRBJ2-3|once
TGTGCCAGCAGGGACAGTTTAGGCACAGATACGCAGTATTTT
CASRDSLGTDTQYF